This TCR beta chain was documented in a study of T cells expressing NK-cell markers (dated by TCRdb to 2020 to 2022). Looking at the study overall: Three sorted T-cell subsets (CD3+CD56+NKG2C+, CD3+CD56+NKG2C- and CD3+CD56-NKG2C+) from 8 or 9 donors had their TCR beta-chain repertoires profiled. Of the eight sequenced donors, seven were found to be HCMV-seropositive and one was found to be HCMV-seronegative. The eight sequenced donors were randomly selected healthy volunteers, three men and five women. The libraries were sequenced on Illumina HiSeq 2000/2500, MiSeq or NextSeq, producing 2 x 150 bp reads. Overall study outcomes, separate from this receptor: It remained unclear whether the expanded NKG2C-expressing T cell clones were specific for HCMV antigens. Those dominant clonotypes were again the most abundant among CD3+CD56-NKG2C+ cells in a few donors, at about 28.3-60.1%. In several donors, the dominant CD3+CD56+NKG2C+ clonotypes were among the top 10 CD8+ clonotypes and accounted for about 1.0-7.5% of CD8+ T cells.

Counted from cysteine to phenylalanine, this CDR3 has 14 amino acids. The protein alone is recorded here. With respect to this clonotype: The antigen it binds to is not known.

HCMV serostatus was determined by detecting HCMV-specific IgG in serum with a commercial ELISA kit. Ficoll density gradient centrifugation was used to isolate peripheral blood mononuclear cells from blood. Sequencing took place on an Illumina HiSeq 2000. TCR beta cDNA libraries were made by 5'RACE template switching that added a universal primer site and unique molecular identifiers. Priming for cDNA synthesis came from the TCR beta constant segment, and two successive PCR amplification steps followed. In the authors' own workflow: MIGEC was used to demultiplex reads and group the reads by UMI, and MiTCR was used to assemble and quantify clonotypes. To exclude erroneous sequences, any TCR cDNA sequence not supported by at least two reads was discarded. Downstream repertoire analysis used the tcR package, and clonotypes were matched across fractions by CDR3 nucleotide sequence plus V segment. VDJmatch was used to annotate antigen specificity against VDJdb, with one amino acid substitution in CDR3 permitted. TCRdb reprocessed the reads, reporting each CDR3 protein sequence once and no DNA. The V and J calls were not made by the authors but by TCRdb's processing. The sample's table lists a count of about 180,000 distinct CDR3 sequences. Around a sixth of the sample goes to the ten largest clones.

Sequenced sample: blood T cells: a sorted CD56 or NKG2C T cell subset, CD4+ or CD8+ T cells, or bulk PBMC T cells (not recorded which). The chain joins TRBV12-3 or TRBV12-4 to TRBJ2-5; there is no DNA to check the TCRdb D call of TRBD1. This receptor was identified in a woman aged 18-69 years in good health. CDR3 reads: CASSPRIGRETQYF.